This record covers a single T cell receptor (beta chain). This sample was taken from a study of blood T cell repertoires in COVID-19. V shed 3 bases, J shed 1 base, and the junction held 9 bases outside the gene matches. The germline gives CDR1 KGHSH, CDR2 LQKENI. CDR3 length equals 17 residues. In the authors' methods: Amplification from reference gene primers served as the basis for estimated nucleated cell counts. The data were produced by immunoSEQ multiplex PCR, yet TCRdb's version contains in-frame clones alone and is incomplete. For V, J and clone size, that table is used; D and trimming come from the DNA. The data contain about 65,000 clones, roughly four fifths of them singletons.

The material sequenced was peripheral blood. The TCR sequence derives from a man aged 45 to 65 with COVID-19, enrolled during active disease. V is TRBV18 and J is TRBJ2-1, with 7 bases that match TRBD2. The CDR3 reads CASSPWASGPSYNEQFF. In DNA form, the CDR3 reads TGTGCCAGCTCACCTTGGGCTAGCGGACCTTCCTACAATGAGCAGTTCTTC.